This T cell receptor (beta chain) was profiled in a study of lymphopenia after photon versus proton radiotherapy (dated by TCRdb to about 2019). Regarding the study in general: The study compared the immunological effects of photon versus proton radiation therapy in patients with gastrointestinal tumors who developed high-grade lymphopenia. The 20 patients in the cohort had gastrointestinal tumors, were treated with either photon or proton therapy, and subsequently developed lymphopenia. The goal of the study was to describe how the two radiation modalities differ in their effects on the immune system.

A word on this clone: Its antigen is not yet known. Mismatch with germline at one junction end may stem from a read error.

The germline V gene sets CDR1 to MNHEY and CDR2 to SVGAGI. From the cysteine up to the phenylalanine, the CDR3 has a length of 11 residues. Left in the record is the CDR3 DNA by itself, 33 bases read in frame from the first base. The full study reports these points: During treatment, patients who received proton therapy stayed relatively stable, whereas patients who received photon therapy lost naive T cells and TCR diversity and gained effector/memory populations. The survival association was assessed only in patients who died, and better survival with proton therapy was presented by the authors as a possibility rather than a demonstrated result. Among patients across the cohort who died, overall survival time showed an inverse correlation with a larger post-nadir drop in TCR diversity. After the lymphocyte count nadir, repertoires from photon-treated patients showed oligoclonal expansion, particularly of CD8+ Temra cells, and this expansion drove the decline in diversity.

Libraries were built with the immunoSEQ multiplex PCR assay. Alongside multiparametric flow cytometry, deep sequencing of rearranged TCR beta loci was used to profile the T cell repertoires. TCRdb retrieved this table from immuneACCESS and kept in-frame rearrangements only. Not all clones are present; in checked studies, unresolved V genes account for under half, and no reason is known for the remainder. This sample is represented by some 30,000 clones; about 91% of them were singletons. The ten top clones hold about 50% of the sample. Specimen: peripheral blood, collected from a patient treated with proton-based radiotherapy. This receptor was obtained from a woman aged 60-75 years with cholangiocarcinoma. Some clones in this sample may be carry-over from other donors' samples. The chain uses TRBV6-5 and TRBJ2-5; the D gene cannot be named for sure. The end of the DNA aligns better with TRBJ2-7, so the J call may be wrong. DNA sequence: TGTGCCAGCAGTTACTCCAACGAGCAGTACTTC. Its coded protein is CASSYSNEQYF.